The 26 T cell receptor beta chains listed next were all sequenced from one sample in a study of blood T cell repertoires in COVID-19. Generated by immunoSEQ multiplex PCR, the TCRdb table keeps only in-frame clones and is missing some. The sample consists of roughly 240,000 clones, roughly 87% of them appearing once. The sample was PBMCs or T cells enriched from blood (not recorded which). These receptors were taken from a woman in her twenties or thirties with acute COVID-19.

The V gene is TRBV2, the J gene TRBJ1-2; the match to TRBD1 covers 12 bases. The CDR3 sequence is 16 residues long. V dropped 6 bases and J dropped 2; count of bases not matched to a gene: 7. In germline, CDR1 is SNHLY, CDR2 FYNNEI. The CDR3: CASRGQGALRNYGYTF. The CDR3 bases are TGTGCCAGCAGGGGACAGGGGGCGCTGAGAAACTATGGCTACACCTTC.

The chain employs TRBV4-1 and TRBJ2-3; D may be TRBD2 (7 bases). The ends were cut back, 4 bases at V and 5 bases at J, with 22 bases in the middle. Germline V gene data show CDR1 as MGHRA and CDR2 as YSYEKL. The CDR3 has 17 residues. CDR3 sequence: CASSRTSSGGLKDTQYF. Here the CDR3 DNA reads TGCGCCAGCAGCCGAACCTCGTCCGGGGGGCTGAAAGATACGCAGTATTTT.

CDR3 DNA: TGTGCCAGCTCACCAACCGAACTCCTAGCGGGGGGTGTCACAGATACGCAGTATTTT. Its translation is CASSPTELLAGGVTDTQYF. The chain carries TRBV18 and TRBJ2-3; 11 bases match TRBD2. This CDR3 contains 19 residues. The germline V gene encodes CDR1 KGHSH and CDR2 LQKENI. With 2 bases clipped from V and 2 bases from J, the junction kept 12 bases outside the gene matches.

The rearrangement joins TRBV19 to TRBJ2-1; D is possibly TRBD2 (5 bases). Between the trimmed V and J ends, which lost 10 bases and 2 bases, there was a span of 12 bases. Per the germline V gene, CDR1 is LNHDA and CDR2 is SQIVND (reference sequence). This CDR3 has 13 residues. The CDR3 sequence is CATNSGAYNEQFF. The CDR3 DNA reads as TGTGCCACGAATTCCGGGGCCTACAATGAGCAGTTCTTC.

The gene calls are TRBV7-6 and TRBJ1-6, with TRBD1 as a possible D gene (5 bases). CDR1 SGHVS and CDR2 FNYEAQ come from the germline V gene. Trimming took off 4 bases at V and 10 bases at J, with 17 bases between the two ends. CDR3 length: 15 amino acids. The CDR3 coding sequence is TGTGCCAGCAGCTCCTCGCAGGGATTCCTGTCACCCCTCCACTTT. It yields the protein CASSSSQGFLSPLHF.

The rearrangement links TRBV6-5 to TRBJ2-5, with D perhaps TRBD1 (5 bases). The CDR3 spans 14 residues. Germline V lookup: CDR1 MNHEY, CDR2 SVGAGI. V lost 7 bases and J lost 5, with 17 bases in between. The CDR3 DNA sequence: TGTGCCAGCACTCCAGGTGGGGCCGGGGAGACCCAGTACTTC. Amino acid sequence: CASTPGGAGETQYF.

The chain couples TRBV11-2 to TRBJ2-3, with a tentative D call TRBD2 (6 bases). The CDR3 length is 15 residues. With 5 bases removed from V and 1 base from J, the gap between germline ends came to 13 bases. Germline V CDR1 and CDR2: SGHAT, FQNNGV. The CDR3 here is CASSKTGDGTDTQYF. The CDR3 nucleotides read TGTGCCAGCAGCAAGACGGGGGATGGCACAGATACGCAGTATTTT.

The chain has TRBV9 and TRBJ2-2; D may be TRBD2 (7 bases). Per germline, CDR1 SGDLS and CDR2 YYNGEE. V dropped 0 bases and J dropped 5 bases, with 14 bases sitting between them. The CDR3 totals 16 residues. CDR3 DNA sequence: TGTGCCAGCAGCGTAGGCGGGGGCGAGAATACCGGGGAGCTGTTTTTT. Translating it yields CASSVGGGENTGELFF.

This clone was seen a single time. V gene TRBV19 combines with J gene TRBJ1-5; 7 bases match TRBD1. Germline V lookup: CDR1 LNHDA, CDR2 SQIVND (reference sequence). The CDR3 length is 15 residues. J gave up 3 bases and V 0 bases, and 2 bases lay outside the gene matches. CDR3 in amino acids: CASSIEGQVNQPQHF. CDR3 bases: TGTGCCAGTAGTATAGAAGGACAGGTCAATCAGCCCCAGCATTTT.

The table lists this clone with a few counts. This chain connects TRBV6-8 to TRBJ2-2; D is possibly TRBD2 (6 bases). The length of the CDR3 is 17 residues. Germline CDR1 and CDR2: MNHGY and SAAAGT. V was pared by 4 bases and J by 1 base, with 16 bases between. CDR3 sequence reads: CASSLSLAGRNTGELFF. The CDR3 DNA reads TGTGCCAGCAGTTTGTCCCTGGCGGGGAGGAACACCGGGGAGCTGTTTTTT.

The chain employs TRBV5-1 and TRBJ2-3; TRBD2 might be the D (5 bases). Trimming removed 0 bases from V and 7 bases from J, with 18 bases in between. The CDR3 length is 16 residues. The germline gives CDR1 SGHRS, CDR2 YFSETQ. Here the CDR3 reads CASSLAERSQTNTQYF. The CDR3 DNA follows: TGCGCCAGCAGCTTGGCCGAGCGGAGTCAAACCAATACGCAGTATTTT.

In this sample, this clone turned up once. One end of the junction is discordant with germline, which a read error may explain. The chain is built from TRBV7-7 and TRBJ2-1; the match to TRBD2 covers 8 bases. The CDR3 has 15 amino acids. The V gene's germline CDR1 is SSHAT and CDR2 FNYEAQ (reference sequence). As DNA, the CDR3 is TGTGCTAGCAGCTTAAGCCAGCGGGGGAACAATGAGCAGTTCTTC. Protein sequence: CASSLSQRGNNEQFF.

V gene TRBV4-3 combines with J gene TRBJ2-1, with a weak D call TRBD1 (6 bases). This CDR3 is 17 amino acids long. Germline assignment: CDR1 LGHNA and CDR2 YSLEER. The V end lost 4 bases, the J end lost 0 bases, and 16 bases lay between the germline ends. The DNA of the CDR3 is TGCGCCAGCAGCCGGGCAGGGGCCTACAGCTCCTACAATGAGCAGTTCTTC. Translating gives CASSRAGAYSSYNEQFF.

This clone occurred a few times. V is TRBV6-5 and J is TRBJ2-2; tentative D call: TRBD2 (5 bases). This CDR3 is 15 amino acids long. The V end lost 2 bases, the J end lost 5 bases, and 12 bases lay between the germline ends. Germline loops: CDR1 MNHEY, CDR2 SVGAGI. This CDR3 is CASSYGHGETGELFF. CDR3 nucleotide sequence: TGTGCCAGCAGTTACGGGCACGGGGAAACCGGGGAGCTGTTTTTT.

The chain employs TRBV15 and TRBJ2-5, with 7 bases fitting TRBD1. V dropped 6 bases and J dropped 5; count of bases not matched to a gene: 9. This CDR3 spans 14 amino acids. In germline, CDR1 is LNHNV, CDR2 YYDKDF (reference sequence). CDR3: CATSLTGDGETQYF. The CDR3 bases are TGTGCCACCAGTCTTACAGGGGACGGGGAGACCCAGTACTTC.

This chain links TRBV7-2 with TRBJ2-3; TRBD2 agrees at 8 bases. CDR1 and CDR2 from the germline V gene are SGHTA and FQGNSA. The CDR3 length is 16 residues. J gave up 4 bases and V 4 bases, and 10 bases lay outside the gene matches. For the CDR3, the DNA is TGTGCCAGCAGCTCCGGTGAGCGGGGGTCTTCAGATACGCAGTATTTT. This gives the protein CASSSGERGSSDTQYF.

For the CDR3, the DNA is TGTGCCAGCAGCTCACCAAGGGAGGCTTTCTTT. Its protein is CASSSPREAFF. The rearrangement links TRBV11-2 to TRBJ1-1, with no clear D. V lost 4 bases, J lost 11 bases, and 11 bases lay in between. Per germline, CDR1 SGHAT and CDR2 FQNNGV. This CDR3 region has 11 residues.

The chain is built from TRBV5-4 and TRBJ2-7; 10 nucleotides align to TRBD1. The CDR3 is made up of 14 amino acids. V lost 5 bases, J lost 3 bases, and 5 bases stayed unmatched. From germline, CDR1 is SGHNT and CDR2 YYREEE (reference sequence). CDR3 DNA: TGTGCCAGCAGAGGACAGGGGGAAATCTACGAGCAGTACTTC. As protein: CASRGQGEIYEQYF.

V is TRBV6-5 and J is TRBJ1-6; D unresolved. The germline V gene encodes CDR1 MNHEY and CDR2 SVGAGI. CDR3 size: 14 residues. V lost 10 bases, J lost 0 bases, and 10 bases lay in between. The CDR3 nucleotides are TGTGCCACCCACAGAAGCTCCTATAATTCACCCCTCCACTTT. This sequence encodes CATHRSSYNSPLHF.

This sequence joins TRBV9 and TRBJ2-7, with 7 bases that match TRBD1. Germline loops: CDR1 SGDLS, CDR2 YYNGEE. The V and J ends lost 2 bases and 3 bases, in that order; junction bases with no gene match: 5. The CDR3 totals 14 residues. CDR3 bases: TGTGCCAGCAGCGTCGGACAGGCTAGCTACGAGCAGTACTTC. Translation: CASSVGQASYEQYF.

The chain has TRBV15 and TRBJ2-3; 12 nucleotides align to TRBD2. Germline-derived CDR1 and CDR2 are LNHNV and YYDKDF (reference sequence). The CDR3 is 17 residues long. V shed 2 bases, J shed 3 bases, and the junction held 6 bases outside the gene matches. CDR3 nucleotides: TGTGCCACCAGCAGATCCCGACTAGCGGGGGTGACAGATACGCAGTATTTT. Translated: CATSRSRLAGVTDTQYF.

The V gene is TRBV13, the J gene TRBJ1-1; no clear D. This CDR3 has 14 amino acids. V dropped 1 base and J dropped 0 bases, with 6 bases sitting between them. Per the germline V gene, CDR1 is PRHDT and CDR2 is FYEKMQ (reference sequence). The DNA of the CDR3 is TGTGCCAGCAGCTTAGTCAGGATGAACACTGAAGCTTTCTTT. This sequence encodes CASSLVRMNTEAFF.

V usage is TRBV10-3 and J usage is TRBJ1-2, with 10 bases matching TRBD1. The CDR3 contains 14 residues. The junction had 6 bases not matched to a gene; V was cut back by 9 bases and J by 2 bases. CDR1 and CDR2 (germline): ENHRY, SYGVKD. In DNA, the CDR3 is TGTGCCATTCAGGACAGGGGGGAAAACTATGGCTACACCTTC. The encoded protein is CAIQDRGENYGYTF.

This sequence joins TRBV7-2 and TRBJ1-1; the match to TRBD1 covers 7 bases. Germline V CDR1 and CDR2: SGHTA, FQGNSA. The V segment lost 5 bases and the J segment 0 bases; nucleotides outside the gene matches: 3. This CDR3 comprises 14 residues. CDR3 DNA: TGTGCCAGCAGCCTTAGGGGGCTGAACACTGAAGCTTTCTTT. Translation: CASSLRGLNTEAFF.

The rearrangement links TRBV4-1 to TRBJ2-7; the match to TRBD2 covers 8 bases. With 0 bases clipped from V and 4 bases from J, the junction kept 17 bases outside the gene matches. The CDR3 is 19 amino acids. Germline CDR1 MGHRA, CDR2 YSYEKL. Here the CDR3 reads CASSQDWGDVRGDIYEQYF. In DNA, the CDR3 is TGCGCCAGCAGCCAAGATTGGGGTGACGTGCGGGGGGATATTTACGAGCAGTACTTC.

The CDR3 bases are TGTGCCAGCAGAGGGACAGGGGAGGAAGCTTTCTTT. This codes for CASRGTGEEAFF. The rearrangement uses TRBV2 and TRBJ1-1, with 10 bases aligning to TRBD1. The germline V gene has CDR1 SNHLY and CDR2 FYNNEI. Unmatched junction bases numbered 3, after V lost 6 bases and J lost 8 bases. This CDR3 comprises 12 residues.